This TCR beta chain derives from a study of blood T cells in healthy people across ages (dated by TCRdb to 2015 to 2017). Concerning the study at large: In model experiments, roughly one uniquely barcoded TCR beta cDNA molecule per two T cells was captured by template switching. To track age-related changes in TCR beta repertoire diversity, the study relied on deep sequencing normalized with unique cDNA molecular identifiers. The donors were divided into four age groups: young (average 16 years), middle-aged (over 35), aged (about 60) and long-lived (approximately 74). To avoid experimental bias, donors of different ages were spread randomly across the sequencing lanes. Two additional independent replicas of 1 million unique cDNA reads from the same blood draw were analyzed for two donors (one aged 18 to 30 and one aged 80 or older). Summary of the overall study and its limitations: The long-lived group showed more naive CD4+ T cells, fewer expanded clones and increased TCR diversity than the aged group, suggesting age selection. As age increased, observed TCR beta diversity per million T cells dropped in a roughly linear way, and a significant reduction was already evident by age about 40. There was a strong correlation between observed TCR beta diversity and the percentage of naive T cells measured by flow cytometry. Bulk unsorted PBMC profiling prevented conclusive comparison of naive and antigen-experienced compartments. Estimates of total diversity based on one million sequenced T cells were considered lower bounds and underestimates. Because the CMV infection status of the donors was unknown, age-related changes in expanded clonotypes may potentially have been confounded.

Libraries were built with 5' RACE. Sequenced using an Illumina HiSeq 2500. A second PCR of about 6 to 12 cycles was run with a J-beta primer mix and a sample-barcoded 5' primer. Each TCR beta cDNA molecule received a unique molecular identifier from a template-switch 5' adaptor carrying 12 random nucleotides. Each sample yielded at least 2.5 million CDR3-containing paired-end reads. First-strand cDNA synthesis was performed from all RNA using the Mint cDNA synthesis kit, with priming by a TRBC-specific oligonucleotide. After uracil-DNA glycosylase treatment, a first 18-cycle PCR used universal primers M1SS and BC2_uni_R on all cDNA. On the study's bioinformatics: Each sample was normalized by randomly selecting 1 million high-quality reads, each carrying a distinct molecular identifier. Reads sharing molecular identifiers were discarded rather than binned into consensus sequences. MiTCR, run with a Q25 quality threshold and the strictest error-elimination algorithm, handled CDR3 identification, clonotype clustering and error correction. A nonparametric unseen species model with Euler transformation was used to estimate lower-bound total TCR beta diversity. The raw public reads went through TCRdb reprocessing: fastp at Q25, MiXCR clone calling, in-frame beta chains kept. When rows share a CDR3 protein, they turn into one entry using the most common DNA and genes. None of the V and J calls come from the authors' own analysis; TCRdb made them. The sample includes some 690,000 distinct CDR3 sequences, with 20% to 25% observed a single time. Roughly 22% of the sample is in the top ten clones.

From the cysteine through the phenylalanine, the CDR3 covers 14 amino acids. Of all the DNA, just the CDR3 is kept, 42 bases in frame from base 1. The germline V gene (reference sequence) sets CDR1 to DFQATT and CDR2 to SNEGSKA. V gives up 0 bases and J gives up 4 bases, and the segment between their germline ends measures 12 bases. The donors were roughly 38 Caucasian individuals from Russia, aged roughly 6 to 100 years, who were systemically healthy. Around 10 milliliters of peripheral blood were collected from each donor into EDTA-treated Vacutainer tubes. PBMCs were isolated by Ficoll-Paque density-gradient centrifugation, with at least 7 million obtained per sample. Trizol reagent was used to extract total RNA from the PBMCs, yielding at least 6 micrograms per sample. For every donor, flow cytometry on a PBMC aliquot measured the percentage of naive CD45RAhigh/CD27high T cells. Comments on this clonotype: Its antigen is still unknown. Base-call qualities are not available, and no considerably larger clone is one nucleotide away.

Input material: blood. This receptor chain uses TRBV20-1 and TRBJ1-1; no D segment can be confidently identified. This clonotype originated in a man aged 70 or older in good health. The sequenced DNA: TGCAGTGCTAGAGAGGGCACCCTCAGCACTGAAGCTTTCTTT. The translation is CSAREGTLSTEAFF.